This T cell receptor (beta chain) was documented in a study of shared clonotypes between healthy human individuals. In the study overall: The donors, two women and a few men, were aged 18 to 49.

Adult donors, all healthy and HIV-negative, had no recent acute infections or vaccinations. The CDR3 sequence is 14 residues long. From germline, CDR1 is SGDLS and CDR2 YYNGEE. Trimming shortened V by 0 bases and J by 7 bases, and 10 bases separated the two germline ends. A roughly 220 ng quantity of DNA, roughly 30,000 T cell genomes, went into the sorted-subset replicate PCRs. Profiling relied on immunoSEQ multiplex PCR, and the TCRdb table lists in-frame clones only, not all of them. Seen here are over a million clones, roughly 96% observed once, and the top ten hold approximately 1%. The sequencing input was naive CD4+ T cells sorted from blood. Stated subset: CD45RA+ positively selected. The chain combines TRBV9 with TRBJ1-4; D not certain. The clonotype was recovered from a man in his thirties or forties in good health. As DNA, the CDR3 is TGTGCCAGCAGCGTAGTACCAGGTAGTGAAAAACTGTTTTTT. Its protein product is CASSVVPGSEKLFF.